The T cell receptor (beta chain) under discussion was sequenced for a study of T cells after yellow fever vaccination. As for the study in general: Any fraction with a low cell number was prepared using SMART-Seq v4 Ultra Low Input.

A remark on this clonotype: What it recognizes is unknown.

Points from the study as a whole: A weaker but faster secondary response was observed, peaking on day 5 versus 15.

Germline CDR1 is SGHVS and CDR2 is FNYEAQ. Deletions cut 1 base from V and 8 bases from J, with 18 bases between. The CDR3 contains 16 residues. 5'RACE template switching produced TCR cDNA carrying a universal primer site and UMIs. MiXCR, run by TCRdb on the 5' RACE reads, gives a single entry per CDR3 protein. Of about 68,000 distinct CDR3 sequences listed, 6.5% are singletons. The chain employs TRBV7-6 and TRBJ2-1; D is undetermined. Sequencing used CD8+ T cells sorted from PBMCs, obtained roughly 46 days after the first yellow fever vaccination. This receptor was taken from a man aged 18 to 35 who received the YFV17D yellow fever vaccine. CDR3 sequence (DNA): TGTGCCAGCAGCTTAGAATCCGGGCCTCCCTGGGATGAGCAGTTCTTC. Protein sequence: CASSLESGPPWDEQFF.